The rows below give T cell receptor beta chains drawn from one sample of a study of identical twins. TCRdb used MiXCR to reprocess the 5' RACE reads, holding one entry per CDR3 protein. The sample includes a few hundred thousand distinct CDR3 sequences, 20% to 30% of them seen just once. These data were likewise used in another study, on T cells expressing NK-cell markers.

The specimen sequenced was CD4+ T cells sorted from blood. The receptor set was obtained from a woman in her late teens or twenties in good health. CDR3s include the opening cysteine and the closing phenylalanine or tryptophan. D genes are given only for firm matches. The size field is filled for only some rows; it gives once, few, many or a size class.

V gene	D gene	clone size	J gene	CDR3 length	CDR3 DNA	CDR3 protein
TRBV12-5	TRBD2	few	TRBJ2-5	16	TGTGCTAGTGGTTCACAATTCATAGCGGGAGAGGAGACCCAGTACTTC	CASGSQFIAGEETQYF
TRBV12-3/TRBV12-4	TRBD2	few	TRBJ2-3	16	TGTGCCAGCAGTCCTCAACTAGCGGGAGGGGCAGATACGCAGTATTTT	CASSPQLAGGADTQYF
TRBV4-1	.	.	TRBJ2-7	14	TGCGCCAGCAGCCACCGGTCCATCTCCTACGAGCAGTACTTC	CASSHRSISYEQYF
TRBV2	.	few	TRBJ1-2	12	TGTGCCAGCAGTGAACGCCATGGCACCTACACCTTC	CASSERHGTYTF
TRBV14	.	.	TRBJ2-1	13	TGTGCCAGCAGCCAAGTCCTCAGGGATGAGCAGTTCTTC	CASSQVLRDEQFF
TRBV6-2/TRBV6-3	.	few	TRBJ2-2	15	TGTGCCAGCAGTTACGGGCAGGAGAACACCGGGGAGCTGTTTTTT	CASSYGQENTGELFF
TRBV20-1	.	few	TRBJ2-1	14	TGCAGTGCCCCCCGCGGGGCTGACTTATGGGAGCAGTTCTTC	CSAPRGADLWEQFF
TRBV10-3	.	many	TRBJ2-3	14	TGTGCCATCCGCGACAGCAGCAGCACAGATACGCAGTATTTT	CAIRDSSSTDTQYF
TRBV5-1	TRBD2	.	TRBJ2-5	16	TGCGCCAGCAGCGCCGGGACTAGCGGAGGCCAAGAGACCCAGTACTTC	CASSAGTSGGQETQYF
TRBV7-9	.	few	TRBJ1-1	15	TGTGCCAGCAGCTCAGGCGGTCCTCTGAACACTGAAGCTTTCTTT	CASSSGGPLNTEAFF
TRBV7-9	.	few	TRBJ2-5	14	TGTGCCAGCAGCTTAGCCAAGATTTCGGAGACCCAGTACTTC	CASSLAKISETQYF
TRBV19	.	many	TRBJ1-2	12	TGTGCCCCGAAGCGAGTGAACAGGGGCTACACCTTC	CAPKRVNRGYTF
TRBV5-4	.	.	TRBJ2-2	16	TGTGCCAGCAGCTTCGCACAGGGTCGGAACACCGGGGAGCTGTTTTTT	CASSFAQGRNTGELFF
TRBV29-1	TRBD2	many	TRBJ2-3	13	TGCAGCGTTGATAGCGGGGGCACAGATACGCAGTATTTT	CSVDSGGTDTQYF
TRBV12-3/TRBV12-4	.	.	TRBJ1-1	14	TGTGCCACCAATATCGACGGCCTTATGGCTGAAGCTTTCTTT	CATNIDGLMAEAFF
TRBV5-1	.	many	TRBJ1-3	15	TGCGCCAGCAGCTTGACCCTGACCTCCGGAAACACCATATATTTT	CASSLTLTSGNTIYF
TRBV20-1	.	.	TRBJ2-7	14	TGCAGTGCTAGGGGGGACTCGATGGGTTACGAGCAGTACTTC	CSARGDSMGYEQYF
TRBV20-1	TRBD1	few	TRBJ2-1	14	TGCAGTGGGACGGGACAGGGGATTTACAATGAGCAGTTCTTC	CSGTGQGIYNEQFF
TRBV6-1	.	many	TRBJ1-5	13	TGTGCCAGCAGGTCAGGGGCATATCAGCCCCAGCATTTT	CASRSGAYQPQHF
TRBV5-1	.	.	TRBJ2-2	15	TGCGCCAGCAGCTTGGAAAGGAGCTACACCGGGGAGCTGTTTTTT	CASSLERSYTGELFF
TRBV4-1	.	.	TRBJ2-6	15	TGCGCCAGCAGCCAAACCAACTCTGGGGCCAACGTCCTGACTTTC	CASSQTNSGANVLTF
TRBV30	TRBD1	.	TRBJ2-3	14	TGTGCCTGGACCGGGACAGGGAACACAGATACGCAGTATTTT	CAWTGTGNTDTQYF
TRBV7-9	TRBD2	.	TRBJ2-3	15	TGTGCCAGCAGCTTGGGGACTAGCGGGACGGATACGCAGTATTTT	CASSLGTSGTDTQYF
TRBV11-2	TRBD1	.	TRBJ1-1	16	TGTGCCAGCAGCTCAAAAGCAGGGGGCGCGTCTACTGAAGCTTTCTTT	CASSSKAGGASTEAFF
TRBV5-1	.	many	TRBJ2-1	12	TGCGCCAGCAGCCTACAGGGTGATGAGCAGTTCTTC	CASSLQGDEQFF
TRBV20-1	.	few	TRBJ2-7	12	TGCAGTGCTAGAGACCAGGGGTGGGAGCAGTACTTC	CSARDQGWEQYF
TRBV12-3/TRBV12-4	TRBD1	many	TRBJ2-7	14	TGTGCCAGCAGTTCCCGGGACAGGGGCTACGAGCAGTACTTC	CASSSRDRGYEQYF
TRBV10-3	TRBD2	once	TRBJ2-3	17	TGTGCCTTACTGTTAGCGGGAGGCCGCGACCAACCAGATACGCAGTATTTT	CALLLAGGRDQPDTQYF
TRBV9	.	few	TRBJ2-3	14	TGTGCCAGCAGCCCGGCTGGATACACAGATACGCAGTATTTT	CASSPAGYTDTQYF
TRBV9	.	.	TRBJ2-7	14	TGTGCCAGCAGCCCCCGAGTGGACAGCTACGAGCAGTACTTC	CASSPRVDSYEQYF
TRBV11-3	.	few	TRBJ2-3	14	TGTGCCAGCAGCCCATTCCTAGCGACAGATACGCAGTATTTT	CASSPFLATDTQYF
TRBV20-1	TRBD1	many	TRBJ1-5	15	TGCAGTGCCACTAAAAAACAGGGGAACAATCAGCCCCAGCATTTT	CSATKKQGNNQPQHF
TRBV27	.	.	TRBJ1-4	15	TGTGCCAGCAGTTCCCCGGGGGGCGCGGTTGAAAAACTGTTTTTT	CASSSPGGAVEKLFF
TRBV4-3	.	.	TRBJ2-1	14	TGCGCCAGCAGCCAAGAGCCTTCCTACAATGAGCAGTTCTTC	CASSQEPSYNEQFF
TRBV7-3	.	few	TRBJ2-5	13	TGTGCCAGCAGCCTCGAACCCATTGGCACCCAGTACTTC	CASSLEPIGTQYF
TRBV19	TRBD2	.	TRBJ2-1	13	TGTGCCAGTTGGGAGCGGGAGTCGAATGAGCAGTTCTTC	CASWERESNEQFF
TRBV18	.	few	TRBJ2-7	13	TGTGCCAGTTCGACAGGCACATCCTACGAGCAGTACTTC	CASSTGTSYEQYF
TRBV12-3/TRBV12-4	.	many	TRBJ1-1	12	TGTGCCAGCAGTTTTCGAAACACTGAAGCTTTCTTT	CASSFRNTEAFF
TRBV12-3/TRBV12-4	.	.	TRBJ1-5	15	TGTGCCAGCAGTTTGTACGGGGGCTGGGTTCAGCCCCAGCATTTT	CASSLYGGWVQPQHF
TRBV7-9	.	.	TRBJ1-5	16	TGTGCCAGCAGCCGAGGGGCGGGGAGGCCCAATCAGCCCCAGCATTTT	CASSRGAGRPNQPQHF
TRBV7-2	TRBD1	.	TRBJ1-6	15	TGTGCCAGCAGCTTAGAGGGGCAGGGGGAATCACCCCTCCACTTT	CASSLEGQGESPLHF
TRBV11-3	TRBD1	.	TRBJ1-1	15	TGTGCCAGCAGGCAACCGGGACAGCGGTTAGCTGAAGCTTTCTTT	CASRQPGQRLAEAFF
TRBV10-1	TRBD2	few	TRBJ2-1	18	TGCGCCAGCAGTGAGGACCCGGGCGTAGCGGGAGCATGGAGTGAGCAGTTCTTC	CASSEDPGVAGAWSEQFF
TRBV5-1	TRBD1	.	TRBJ2-3	17	TGCGCCAGCAGCGTCCGGGGACCGGGACAGGGGGCAGATACGCAGTATTTT	CASSVRGPGQGADTQYF
TRBV15	TRBD1	few	TRBJ2-2	14	TGTGCCACGAACAGGGGATCGCGGACCGGGGAGCTGTTTTTT	CATNRGSRTGELFF
TRBV19	.	few	TRBJ1-6	17	TGTGCCAGTAGTCCGAGGCCGTTGAGCTCCTATAATTCACCCCTCCACTTT	CASSPRPLSSYNSPLHF
TRBV2	TRBD2	.	TRBJ2-5	14	TGTGCCAGCAGTGAACCTAGCGGAGAAGAGACCCAGTACTTC	CASSEPSGEETQYF
TRBV7-2	.	few	TRBJ2-1	14	TGTGCCAGCAGCTTAGTGACTTTAGGCGGAGAGCAGTTCTTC	CASSLVTLGGEQFF
TRBV5-1	.	.	TRBJ2-7	16	TGCGCCAGCAGCTTGGAGGGCCCTGCTATTGGTTACGAGCAGTACTTC	CASSLEGPAIGYEQYF
TRBV6-2/TRBV6-3	TRBD1	few	TRBJ1-2	14	TGTGCCACCTATCCGGGACAGGGGGCGCTCAGCTACACCTTC	CATYPGQGALSYTF
TRBV2	.	many	TRBJ1-5	13	TGTGCCAGCACCGTCGAGGGCAATCAGCCCCAGCATTTT	CASTVEGNQPQHF
TRBV20-1	TRBD2	.	TRBJ2-7	13	TGCAGTGCTAGGACTAGCGGGGGAGTTGGGCAGTACTTC	CSARTSGGVGQYF
TRBV7-2	.	few	TRBJ2-7	13	TGTGCCAGCAGCCCCCAACCGGGTCAGGAGCAGTACTTC	CASSPQPGQEQYF
TRBV18	.	.	TRBJ2-7	19	TGTGCCAGCTCACCACCGAGATTAGTAGGAGCAGCGGAGTCCTACGAGCAGTACTTC	CASSPPRLVGAAESYEQYF
TRBV3-1	TRBD2	once	TRBJ2-3	17	TGTGCCAGCAGCCAAGAGCTCGCAGCGGGGCTCACAGATACGCAGTATTTT	CASSQELAAGLTDTQYF
TRBV5-1	.	few	TRBJ2-7	13	TGCGCCAGCAGCCTGCAGGCCACCTACGAGCAGTACTTC	CASSLQATYEQYF
TRBV4-3	TRBD1	.	TRBJ2-7	17	TGCGCCAGCAGCCAAGAAGGGCGGGACAGGGATGCCTACGAGCAGTACTTC	CASSQEGRDRDAYEQYF